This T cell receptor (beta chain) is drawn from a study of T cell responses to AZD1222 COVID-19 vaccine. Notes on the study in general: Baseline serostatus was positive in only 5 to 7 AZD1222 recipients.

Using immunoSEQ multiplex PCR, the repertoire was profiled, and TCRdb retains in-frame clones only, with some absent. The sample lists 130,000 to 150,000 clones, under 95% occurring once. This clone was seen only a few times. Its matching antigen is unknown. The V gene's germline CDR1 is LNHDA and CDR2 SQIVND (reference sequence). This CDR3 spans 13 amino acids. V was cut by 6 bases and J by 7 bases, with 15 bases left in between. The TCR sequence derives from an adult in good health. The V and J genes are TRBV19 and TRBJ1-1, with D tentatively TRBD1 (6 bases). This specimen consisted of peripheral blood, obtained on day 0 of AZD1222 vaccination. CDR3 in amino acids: CASRFTGSGEAFF. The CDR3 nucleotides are TGTGCCAGTAGATTTACAGGGTCCGGTGAAGCTTTCTTT.